This TCR beta chain was identified during a study of response to subunit inactivated influenza vaccine. From the RT-PCR reads, TCRdb called clonotypes with MiXCR, one entry per CDR3 protein. The repertoire holds roughly 520,000 distinct CDR3 sequences, with less than 30% as singletons. Note on this clonotype: Its antigen is currently unknown.

Study observations and caveats: Authors suggested each seasonal flu vaccination may recruit only limited numbers of new T cells.

The material was CD4+ T cells sorted from PBMCs, obtained more than 4 days after vaccination. This receptor was identified in a man in his fifties or sixties who received an inactivated influenza vaccine.

CDR3 loop: CASSAEPFKRDGYTF. CDR3 DNA: TGTGCCAGCAGCGCGGAGCCCTTTAAACGCGATGGCTACACCTTC. J is TRBJ1-2 and V is TRBV27, with D uncertain. Germline V gene lookup returns CDR1 MNHEY and CDR2 SMNVEV (reference sequence). This CDR3 contains 15 residues. V was pared by 6 bases and J by 6 bases, with 20 bases between.